The 19 T cell receptor beta chains in this list originate from one sample, sequenced in a study of response to subunit inactivated influenza vaccine. In TCRdb, the RT-PCR reads were re-called with MiXCR into one record per CDR3 protein. This sample has over 800,000 distinct CDR3 sequences, with about 20% found just once. The sample here was PBMCs from blood, taken approximately 5 days after vaccination. All receptors derive from a man aged 50 to 60 who received an inactivated influenza vaccine.

This clonotype was recorded a few times. The chain combines TRBV7-9 with TRBJ2-1, with TRBD1 identical over 7 bases. Germline trimming cut 4 bases from V and 3 bases from J; bases unmatched to any gene: 6. The germline CDR1 and CDR2 sequences are SEHNR and FQNEAQ (reference sequence). There are 15 residues in the CDR3. The CDR3 here is CASSSHGTDYNEQFF. The CDR3 DNA sequence: TGTGCCAGCAGCTCACACGGGACAGACTACAATGAGCAGTTCTTC.

The CDR3 spells CASRPRNTQYF. The CDR3 region has the DNA TGTGCCAGCCGCCCCAGGAATACGCAGTATTTT. The chain has TRBV27 and TRBJ2-3; the D is unclear. The V and J ends lost 8 bases and 7 bases respectively, with 10 bases between them. Germline CDR1 and CDR2: MNHEY and SMNVEV (reference sequence). The CDR3 is 11 residues long.

This clonotype was seen a few times. The CDR3 sequence: CASSQGIWVGYQHYEQYF. The CDR3 DNA reads TGCGCCAGCAGCCAAGGCATTTGGGTGGGGTATCAGCACTACGAGCAGTACTTC. The chain couples TRBV4-1 to TRBJ2-7, with D unresolved. CDR1 is MGHRA and CDR2 is YSYEKL in the germline V gene. Trimming took 1 base from V and 3 from J, leaving 22 bases between them. There are 18 residues in the CDR3.

This clonotype was counted between two and nine times. This sequence joins TRBV4-2 and TRBJ1-6; D unclear. The germline V gene encodes CDR1 LGHNA and CDR2 YNFKEQ. The V end was cut by 1 base, the J end by 8 bases, with 12 bases between. The CDR3 has 15 residues. The CDR3 reads CASSQVSISYSPLHF. For the CDR3, the DNA is TGTGCCAGCAGCCAAGTGTCCATATCATATTCACCCCTCCACTTT.

This clonotype showed up just a few times. The chain joins TRBV28 to TRBJ2-7; weak D call: TRBD2 (5 bases). Germline-derived CDR1 and CDR2 are MDHEN and SYDVKM. Deletions cut 5 bases from V and 5 bases from J, with 19 bases between. The length of the CDR3 is 15 residues. As DNA, the CDR3 is TGTGCCAGCAGTGAAACGCGGCTAGCCGCAAACGAGCAGTACTTC. Protein product: CASSETRLAANEQYF.

As for this clonotype: The junction does not match germline at one end; this may be a read error. The chain couples TRBV28 to TRBJ2-7; possible D gene TRBD1, 6 bases. There are 12 residues in the CDR3. Per germline, CDR1 MDHEN and CDR2 SYDVKM. DNA for the CDR3: TGTGCCAGCAGTTTTCCACTGGGGGACACCCACTTC. As protein: CASSFPLGDTHF.

CDR3: CASSVGEDDTQYF. The CDR3 coding sequence is TGTGCCAGCAGCGTAGGTGAGGACGATACGCAGTATTTT. The rearrangement uses TRBV9 and TRBJ2-3; D gene unclear. V shed 0 bases and J shed 6 bases, with 8 bases lying between them. The CDR3 is 13 amino acids. CDR1 and CDR2 from the germline V gene are SGDLS and YYNGEE. Complete variable domain (other parts from reference TRBV9 and TRBJ2-3): DSGVTQTPKHLITATGQRVTLRCSPRSGDLSVYWYQQSLDQGLQFLIQYYNGEERAKGNILERFSAQQFPDLHSELNLSSLELGDSALYFCASSVGEDDTQYFGPGTRLTVL.

The chain uses TRBV6-1 and TRBJ2-4; possible D gene TRBD2, 5 bases. Germline V gene sequence: CDR1 MNHNS, CDR2 SASEGT. This CDR3 has 15 amino acids. V lost 5 bases to trimming and J lost 0 bases, with 11 bases between them. The CDR3: CASSRTDSAKNIQYF. The CDR3 DNA follows: TGTGCCAGCAGTCGGACTGATTCAGCCAAAAACATTCAGTACTTC.

The table lists this clonotype with a few counts. The V gene is TRBV7-6, the J gene TRBJ2-1, with TRBD1 as a possible D gene (6 bases). The V gene's germline CDR1 is SGHVS and CDR2 FNYEAQ. The CDR3 covers 15 residues. V lost 5 bases and J 1 base, leaving 12 bases between the germline ends. The CDR3 DNA reads as TGTGCCAGCAGCACGAGCAGGGGATCCTACAATGAGCAGTTCTTC. Translation gives CASSTSRGSYNEQFF.

This clonotype was recorded a few times. The chain links TRBV5-1 to TRBJ2-7, with unresolved D. The CDR3 totals 14 residues. Looked up from germline, CDR1 is SGHRS and CDR2 is YFSETQ. V lost 0 bases and J 2 bases, leaving 9 bases between the germline ends. The DNA of the CDR3 is TGCGCCAGCAGCTTGGAACCTAGTGCCTACGAGCAGTACTTC. Its protein is CASSLEPSAYEQYF.

This clonotype was seen a handful of times. V is TRBV6-1 and J is TRBJ2-5, with D possibly TRBD2 on 6 matching bases. V was cut by 5 bases and J by 3 bases, with 10 bases left in between. CDR1 and CDR2 from the germline V gene are MNHNS and SASEGT. The CDR3 runs to 13 residues. CDR3 nucleotide sequence: TGTGCCAGCAGTAAACTAGCAAAAGAGACCCAGTACTTC. This codes for CASSKLAKETQYF.

The genes are TRBV7-9 and TRBJ1-1; TRBD1 is a possible D gene (6 bases). The CDR3 sequence is 15 residues long. CDR1 SEHNR and CDR2 FQNEAQ come from the germline V gene (reference sequence). V lost 8 bases, J lost 2 bases, and 18 bases lay in between. CDR3 sequence: CASRPTGQQNTEAFF. The CDR3 coding sequence is TGTGCCAGCCGACCGACAGGTCAACAAAACACTGAAGCTTTCTTT.

This chain links TRBV9 with TRBJ2-3; TRBD2 aligns across 9 bases. The CDR3 length is 15 residues. V shed 4 bases and J 3 bases; nucleotides not matched to a gene: 6. Germline V gives CDR1 SGDLS, CDR2 YYNGEE. CDR3 in amino acids: CASSPLAGETDTQYF. CDR3 nucleotide sequence: TGTGCCAGCAGCCCATTAGCGGGGGAAACAGATACGCAGTATTTT.

This chain joins TRBV7-8 and TRBJ2-7, with 11 bases that match TRBD2. CDR3 size: 16 residues. V was pared by 5 bases and J by 3 bases, with 9 bases of the junction left unmatched. Germline V CDR1 and CDR2: SGHVS, FQNEAQ. CDR3 region: CASSPLTSGSFYEQYF. The CDR3 DNA reads TGTGCCAGCAGCCCTCTAACTAGCGGGAGCTTCTACGAGCAGTACTTC.

This chain connects TRBV6-5 to TRBJ2-7, with D possibly TRBD2 on 7 matching bases. Germline CDR1 is MNHEY and CDR2 is SVGAGI. CDR3 size: 16 residues. V was clipped by 3 bases and J by 4 bases, with 19 bases between them. CDR3 nucleotide sequence: TGTGCCAGCAGTTATCGGGCCGGGGGGCCTTTATACGAGCAGTACTTC. Its protein is CASSYRAGGPLYEQYF.

The V and J genes are TRBV5-5 and TRBJ1-4; D is undetermined. CDR1 is SGHKS, CDR2 YYEKEE, per germline (reference sequence). V lost 0 bases and J lost 5, with 5 bases in between. The CDR3 is 13 amino acids. This CDR3 reads CASSLGANEKLFF. CDR3 nucleotides: TGTGCCAGCAGCTTGGGTGCAAATGAAAAACTGTTTTTT.

The chain links TRBV7-9 to TRBJ1-6; D is ambiguous. Trimming removed 3 bases from V and 7 bases from J, with 10 bases in between. Germline V CDR1 and CDR2: SEHNR, FQNEAQ (reference sequence). The CDR3 has 14 amino acids. CDR3 protein: CASSFGQLNSPLHF. The CDR3 nucleotides are TGTGCCAGCAGCTTTGGGCAGTTAAATTCACCCCTCCACTTT.

This clonotype was seen at least ten times. The chain combines TRBV7-2 with TRBJ2-7, with 7 nucleotides matching TRBD2. The CDR3 length is 15 residues. Germline V gene data show CDR1 as SGHTA and CDR2 as FQGNSA. V dropped 3 bases and J dropped 2; count of bases not matched to a gene: 7. The CDR3 DNA follows: TGTGCCAGCAGCTTCGTCGGGGGAGGGCCCTACGAGCAGTACTTC. Its protein product is CASSFVGGGPYEQYF.

The chain couples TRBV5-1 to TRBJ2-1; the D gene is possibly TRBD1 (6 bases). CDR3 length equals 13 residues. Germline CDR1 and CDR2: SGHRS and YFSETQ. V was pared by 4 bases and J by 3 bases, with 8 bases between. The CDR3 DNA reads TGCGCCAGCAGCATACAGGGCTACAATGAGCAGTTCTTC. Its translation is CASSIQGYNEQFF. Variable domain in full (rest from reference TRBV5-1 and TRBJ2-1): KAGVTQTPRYLIKTRGQQVTLSCSPISGHRSVSWYQQTPGQGLQFLFEYFSETQRNKGNFPGRFSGRQFSNSRSEMNVSTLELGDSALYLCASSIQGYNEQFFGPGTRLTVL.